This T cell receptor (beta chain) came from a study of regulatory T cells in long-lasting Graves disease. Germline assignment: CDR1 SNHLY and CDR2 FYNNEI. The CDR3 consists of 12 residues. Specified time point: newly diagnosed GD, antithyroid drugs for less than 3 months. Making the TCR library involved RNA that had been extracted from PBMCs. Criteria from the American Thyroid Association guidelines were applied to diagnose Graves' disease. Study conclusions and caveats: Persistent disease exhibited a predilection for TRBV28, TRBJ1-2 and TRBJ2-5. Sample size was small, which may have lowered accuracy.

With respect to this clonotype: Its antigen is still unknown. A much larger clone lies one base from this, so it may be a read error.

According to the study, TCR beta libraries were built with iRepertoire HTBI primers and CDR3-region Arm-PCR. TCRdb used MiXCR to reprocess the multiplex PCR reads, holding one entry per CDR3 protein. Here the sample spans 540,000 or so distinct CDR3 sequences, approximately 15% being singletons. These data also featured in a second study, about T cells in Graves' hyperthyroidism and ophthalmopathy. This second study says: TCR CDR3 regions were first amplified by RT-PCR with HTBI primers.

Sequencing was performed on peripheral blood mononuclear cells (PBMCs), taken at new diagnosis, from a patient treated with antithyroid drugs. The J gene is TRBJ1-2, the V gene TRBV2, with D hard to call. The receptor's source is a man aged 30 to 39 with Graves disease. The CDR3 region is CASSQLFVGYAF. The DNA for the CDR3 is TGTGCCAGCAGCCAGCTCTTCGTTGGCTACGCCTTC.